The 22 T cell receptor beta chains below come from one sample, sequenced in a study of siplizumab effects on memory and regulatory T cells. Sequencing used immunoSEQ multiplex PCR; TCRdb keeps in-frame clones, though not all of them. The profile shows 90,000 to 95,000 clones, 93% of them singletons. Sequenced: CD8+ T cells sorted from blood. The receptor set was obtained from a human donor in good health.

The V and J genes are TRBV19 and TRBJ2-7, with D hard to call. Germline loops: CDR1 LNHDA, CDR2 SQIVND (reference sequence). V dropped 2 bases and J dropped 3 bases, with 8 bases sitting between them. This CDR3 spans 13 amino acids. The CDR3 DNA reads TGTGCCAGTAGTATATCTAAAGACTACGAGCAGTACTTC. Translation gives CASSISKDYEQYF.

This rearrangement joins TRBV7-9 to TRBJ1-4; the match to TRBD1 covers 7 bases. Germline CDR1 SEHNR, CDR2 FQNEAQ (reference sequence). CDR3 length: 18 residues. V shed 5 bases and J 0 bases; nucleotides not matched to a gene: 12. DNA for the CDR3: TGTGCCAGCAGCGATAATAAGGGGGACAGCCCAACTAATGAAAAACTGTTTTTT. Amino acid sequence: CASSDNKGDSPTNEKLFF.

The rearrangement links TRBV11-2 to TRBJ2-7; 8 nucleotides line up with TRBD1. This CDR3 is 15 amino acids long. The germline V gene has CDR1 SGHAT and CDR2 FQNNGV. Losses at the gene ends were 1 base for V and 5 bases for J; bases not matched to a gene: 7. The CDR3 nucleotides are TGTGCCAGCAGCTTAGCGAGACAGGGGATGGACGAGCAGTACTTC. As protein: CASSLARQGMDEQYF.

The chain uses TRBV5-1 and TRBJ2-2; 11 bases are shared with TRBD2. Per germline, CDR1 SGHRS and CDR2 YFSETQ. This CDR3 region has 17 residues. The V segment lost 1 base and the J segment 0 bases; nucleotides outside the gene matches: 2. Written as DNA, the CDR3 is TGCGCCAGCAGCTTGCGACTAGCGGGGACGAACACCGGGGAGCTGTTTTTT. Translating gives CASSLRLAGTNTGELFF.

This chain connects TRBV30 to TRBJ2-5; D is perhaps TRBD1 or TRBD2 (5 bases each). V was cut by 7 bases and J by 4 bases, with 16 bases left in between. The CDR3 length is 13 residues. Looked up from germline, CDR1 is GTSNPN and CDR2 is SVGIG (reference sequence). The DNA for the CDR3 is TGTGCCTTCCGAGGGGCAAACCGAGAGACCCAGTACTTC. Translation gives CAFRGANRETQYF.

The chain has TRBV6-1 and TRBJ1-5; 7 bases line up with TRBD1. Per the germline V gene, CDR1 is MNHNS and CDR2 is SASEGT. The CDR3 is 15 residues long. Trimming took 8 bases from V and 5 from J; bases not matched to a gene: 12. The CDR3 nucleotides read TGTGCCAGCGCACCCACCGGGACAGCCTATCAGCCCCAGCATTTT. It yields the protein CASAPTGTAYQPQHF.

The J gene is TRBJ2-1, the V gene TRBV1; TRBD2, the table's D call, lacks a check against the DNA. TRBV1 is listed as a pseudogene. This CDR3 is 19 amino acids long. CDR3: CTSSHPGLADSVSDNEQFF. The CDR3 DNA reads as TGCACCAGCAGCCACCCGGGACTAGCGGATTCCGTCTCCGACAATGAGCAGTTCTTC.

The rearrangement uses TRBV4-1 and TRBJ2-5, with a weak D call TRBD1 (6 bases). Per germline, CDR1 MGHRA and CDR2 YSYEKL. Deletions cut 0 bases from V and 2 bases from J, with 10 bases between. There are 15 residues in the CDR3. CDR3 residues: CASSQDRTAQETQYF. The CDR3 DNA is TGCGCCAGCAGCCAAGATCGGACAGCACAAGAGACCCAGTACTTC.

The gene calls are TRBV19 and TRBJ2-5; D possibly corresponds to TRBD2 (5 bases). The CDR3 has 12 residues. Germline V gene data show CDR1 as LNHDA and CDR2 as SQIVND (reference sequence). V lost 5 bases and J 5 bases, leaving 9 bases between the germline ends. The DNA of the CDR3 is TGTGCCAGTAGTCCCCCGGGGGAGACCCAGTACTTC. Translated, it gives CASSPPGETQYF.

V gene TRBV15 combines with J gene TRBJ2-5, with 12 positions matching TRBD2. The CDR3 covers 16 residues. Germline V CDR1 and CDR2: LNHNV, YYDKDF (reference sequence). With V trimmed by 0 bases and J by 4 bases, 3 bases remained unmatched. In DNA, the CDR3 is TGTGCCACCAGCAGAGATAGGACTAGCGGGGTAGAGACCCAGTACTTC. It encodes CATSRDRTSGVETQYF.

This rearrangement joins TRBV4-1 to TRBJ2-7; 9 nucleotides align to TRBD2. V gave up 4 bases and J gave up 2 bases; unmatched junction bases: 12. The CDR3 contains 17 residues. Germline lookup yields CDR1 MGHRA and CDR2 YSYEKL. In nucleotides, the CDR3 is TGCGCCAGCAGCCCCTCTCCCCCGCCTAGCGGGACCTACGAGCAGTACTTC. It is translated as CASSPSPPPSGTYEQYF.

This clone rates as large. The chain links TRBV7-9 to TRBJ2-1; 10 bases line up with TRBD2. CDR1 is SEHNR and CDR2 is FQNEAQ in the germline V gene (reference sequence). Trimming at V came to 3 bases and at J to 3 bases, leaving 2 bases not matched to a gene. The CDR3 length is 15 residues. The CDR3 region is CASSFGTSDYNEQFF. For the CDR3, the DNA is TGTGCCAGCAGCTTCGGGACTAGCGACTACAATGAGCAGTTCTTC. The full variable domain, with the rest looked up from reference TRBV7-9 and TRBJ2-1, is DTGVSQNPRHKITKRGQNVTFRCDPISEHNRLYWYRQTLGQGPEFLTYFQNEAQLEKSRLLSDRFSAERPKGSFSTLEIQRTEQGDSAMYLCASSFGTSDYNEQFFGPGTRLTVL.

The chain employs TRBV30 and TRBJ2-7; 7 positions match TRBD2. The germline V gene has CDR1 GTSNPN and CDR2 SVGIG (reference sequence). J lost 7 bases, V lost 2 bases, and 8 bases had no gene match. The length of the CDR3 is 13 residues. Here the CDR3 reads CAWSWGGPEEQYF. CDR3 DNA sequence: TGTGCCTGGAGTTGGGGAGGGCCGGAAGAGCAGTACTTC.

The chain employs TRBV7-8 and TRBJ1-1, with D perhaps matching TRBD1 (5 bases). This CDR3 region has 14 residues. V shed 2 bases and J shed 4 bases, with 11 bases lying between them. Germline V lookup: CDR1 SGHVS, CDR2 FQNEAQ. CDR3 loop: CASSLSGGGTEAFF. In DNA, the CDR3 is TGTGCCAGCAGCTTATCCGGGGGAGGCACTGAAGCTTTCTTT.

This clone was observed many times. The gene calls are TRBV5-6 and TRBJ2-1, with TRBD2 identical over 7 bases. J was trimmed by 3 bases and V by 2 bases; bases with no gene match: 2. The CDR3 contains 14 residues. Germline values: CDR1 SGHDT, CDR2 YYEEEE. The CDR3 is CASSFAGVYNEQFF. DNA of the CDR3: TGTGCCAGCAGCTTTGCGGGGGTCTACAATGAGCAGTTCTTC. Looking up the rest from reference TRBV5-6 and TRBJ2-1 gives the full variable domain: DAGVTQSPTHLIKTRGQQVTLRCSPKSGHDTVSWYQQALGQGPQFIFQYYEEEERQRGNFPDRFSGHQFPNYSSELNVNALLLGDSALYLCASSFAGVYNEQFFGPGTRLTVL.

The chain uses TRBV7-9 and TRBJ2-2; D remains unclear. V was shortened by 3 bases and J by 6 bases, with 8 bases between the two germline ends. The CDR3 consists of 13 residues. The germline V gene has CDR1 SEHNR and CDR2 FQNEAQ (reference sequence). CDR3 sequence: CASSFSTSGELFF. In DNA, the CDR3 is TGTGCCAGCAGCTTCAGTACATCCGGGGAGCTGTTTTTT. The whole variable domain, remainder taken from reference TRBV7-9 and TRBJ2-2, is DTGVSQNPRHKITKRGQNVTFRCDPISEHNRLYWYRQTLGQGPEFLTYFQNEAQLEKSRLLSDRFSAERPKGSFSTLEIQRTEQGDSAMYLCASSFSTSGELFFGEGSRLTVL.

The genes are TRBV9 and TRBJ1-1; TRBD1 might be the D (5 bases). This CDR3 region has 14 residues. Germline V gene sequence: CDR1 SGDLS, CDR2 YYNGEE. V was cut by 2 bases and J by 0 bases, with 8 bases left in between. The CDR3 region has the DNA TGTGCCAGCAGCGTGGGGGGGATGAACACTGAAGCTTTCTTT. This sequence encodes CASSVGGMNTEAFF.

The CDR3 loop reads CASSYSGSGRFEQYF. The CDR3 nucleotides are TGTGCCAGCAGTTACTCGGGTAGCGGGCGCTTTGAGCAGTACTTC. This rearrangement joins TRBV6-5 to TRBJ2-7, with 7 bases aligning to TRBD2. The V gene end was trimmed by 0 bases and the J gene end by 7 bases; junction bases not matched to a gene: 9. CDR3 length: 15 residues. Germline CDR1 reads MNHEY; CDR2 reads SVGAGI.

The genes are TRBV5-6 and TRBJ2-5, with D perhaps TRBD2 (5 bases). This CDR3 contains 14 residues. Germline CDR1 is SGHDT and CDR2 is YYEEEE. With 7 bases removed from V and 4 bases from J, the gap between germline ends came to 17 bases. DNA for the CDR3: TGTGCCAGCGGGAAAAGAGGGAGTCGAGAGACCCAGTACTTC. Translated, it gives CASGKRGSRETQYF.

This clone was counted between two and nine times. CDR3 coding DNA: TGTGCCAGCAGTTTCCGGACAGGGCCAAACGAGCAGTACTTC. It encodes CASSFRTGPNEQYF. This sequence joins TRBV6-1 and TRBJ2-7, with 8 positions matching TRBD1. The CDR3 extends over 14 amino acids. From germline, CDR1 is MNHNS and CDR2 SASEGT. Losses at the gene ends were 5 bases for V and 5 bases for J; bases not matched to a gene: 8.

The genes are TRBV6-5 and TRBJ1-2, with D perhaps matching TRBD1 (6 bases). CDR3 size: 15 residues. V lost 0 bases and J 3 bases, leaving 11 bases between the germline ends. Germline V lookup: CDR1 MNHEY, CDR2 SVGAGI. The CDR3 nucleotides read TGTGCCAGCAGTTACTCCCCAGGGGATGACTATGGCTACACCTTC. This gives the protein CASSYSPGDDYGYTF.

The V call is TRBV10-3, the J call TRBJ2-7; the D call may be TRBD1 or TRBD2 (8 bases each). The germline V gene has CDR1 ENHRY and CDR2 SYGVKD. This CDR3 has 17 residues. The V and J ends lost 2 bases and 2 bases respectively, with 19 bases between them. In nucleotides, the CDR3 is TGTGCCATCAGTGAGGACAGGGGTAGCGGGGTTGCCTACGAGCAGTACTTC. This sequence encodes CAISEDRGSGVAYEQYF.